A single sample is the source of the 27 T cell receptor beta chains below, sequenced in a study of T cells in Graves' hyperthyroidism and ophthalmopathy. RNA transcripts were the template for amplifying TCR beta CDR3 regions. During a first-round RT-PCR of the TCR CDR3, the HTBI primer set was used. MiXCR, applied by TCRdb to the multiplex PCR reads, yields one record per CDR3 protein. In the table there are about 300,000 distinct CDR3 sequences, 16% of which are singletons. The sample consisted of blood. These receptors all come from a man between 25 and 39 years old with Graves' hyperthyroidism.

The J gene is TRBJ2-1, the V gene TRBV27; D might be TRBD2 (5 bases). CDR3 length: 15 residues. The V end lost 8 bases, the J end lost 3 bases, and 17 bases lay between the germline ends. Per the germline V gene, CDR1 is MNHEY and CDR2 is SMNVEV (reference sequence). This CDR3 is CASSPAGLIYNEQFF. CDR3 coding DNA: TGTGCCAGCTCCCCCGCAGGACTGATCTACAATGAGCAGTTCTTC.

This clonotype was counted ten times or more. This rearrangement joins TRBV11-2 to TRBJ2-7; no definite D call. V was cut by 8 bases and J by 5 bases, with 13 bases left in between. Germline CDR1 and CDR2: SGHAT and FQNNGV. The CDR3 is 12 amino acids. Here the CDR3 DNA reads TGTGCCAGCCGCTACCGGAACCACGAGCAGTACTTC. It yields the protein CASRYRNHEQYF.

At least ten counts were recorded for this clonotype. V is TRBV15 and J is TRBJ1-5; the D is unclear. Germline CDR1 is LNHNV and CDR2 is YYDKDF (reference sequence). V was clipped by 0 bases and J by 4 bases, with 1 base between them. The CDR3 runs to 12 residues. This CDR3 is CATSRDNQPQHF. The CDR3 bases are TGTGCCACCAGCAGAGATAATCAGCCCCAGCATTTT.

This clonotype appeared many times. The chain is built from TRBV28 and TRBJ2-1; 13 bases agree with TRBD2. CDR3 length: 17 amino acids. V lost 5 bases to trimming and J lost 5 bases; unmatched junction nucleotides: 9. Germline CDR1 and CDR2: MDHEN and SYDVKM. CDR3 amino acids: CASSLGTSGKGDNEQFF. CDR3 in DNA: TGTGCCAGCAGTCTAGGGACTAGCGGGAAGGGGGACAATGAGCAGTTCTTC.

This clonotype was seen repeatedly, ten times or more. The rearrangement uses TRBV3-1 and TRBJ1-1; D gene unclear. CDR1 is LGHDT, CDR2 YNNKEL, per germline (reference sequence). V lost 2 bases, J lost 8 bases, and 15 bases lay in between. This CDR3 has 14 residues. The CDR3 DNA sequence: TGTGCCAGCAGCCAACAGGTGAGCAATTTGGAAGCTTTCTTT. Translated: CASSQQVSNLEAFF.

Only a few counts were recorded for this clonotype. The rearrangement uses TRBV29-1 and TRBJ1-5, with 8 bases fitting TRBD1. This CDR3 has 13 residues. V shed 7 bases and J 7 bases; nucleotides not matched to a gene: 9. The germline V gene encodes CDR1 SQVTM and CDR2 ANQGSEA. Here the CDR3 reads CSATQGVEQPQHF. The CDR3 DNA sequence: TGCAGCGCGACACAGGGGGTGGAACAGCCCCAGCATTTT.

The chain joins TRBV7-8 to TRBJ1-1, with D unclear. Trimming removed 2 bases from V and 6 bases from J, with 19 bases in between. Germline-derived CDR1 and CDR2 are SGHVS and FQNEAQ. The CDR3 contains 16 residues. The CDR3 DNA sequence: TGTGCCAGCAGCTTACTTGCTTACGGTCGGAGGGCTGAAGCTTTCTTT. Its protein product is CASSLLAYGRRAEAFF.

V and J are TRBV10-3 and TRBJ1-1, with a possible D match to TRBD1 (6 bases). The V and J ends lost 6 bases and 1 base respectively, with 15 bases between them. This CDR3 has 15 amino acids. Germline assignment: CDR1 ENHRY and CDR2 SYGVKD. The CDR3 DNA reads TGTGCCATCAGCGCGACCGGGGGGCAGAACACTGAAGCTTTCTTT. The encoded protein is CAISATGGQNTEAFF.

Only a few counts were recorded for this clonotype. V gene TRBV24-1 combines with J gene TRBJ2-7; unclear D gene. CDR3 length: 13 amino acids. Germline V gives CDR1 KGHDR, CDR2 SFDVKD. The V end was cut by 5 bases, the J end by 1 base, with 8 bases between. CDR3 DNA sequence: TGTGCCACCAGTGTCCCGGATTCCTACGAGCAGTACTTC. This encodes CATSVPDSYEQYF.

With regard to this clonotype: A much bigger clone sits one base away, suggesting this may be a read error. J is TRBJ2-1 and V is TRBV7-9; TRBD2 is a possible D gene (5 bases). Germline CDR1 is SEHNR and CDR2 is FQNEAQ (reference sequence). V lost 5 bases and J lost 7, with 24 bases in between. This CDR3 has 17 residues. CDR3 sequence (DNA): TGTGCCAGCAGCACACGGGCTAGCAGGAGGAGTTTTAATGAGCAGTTCTTC. The encoded protein is CASSTRASRRSFNEQFF.

The chain couples TRBV2 to TRBJ1-1; 8 nucleotides align to TRBD1. The CDR3 runs to 13 residues. Germline lookup yields CDR1 SNHLY and CDR2 FYNNEI. V was clipped by 6 bases and J by 6 bases; unmatched bases: 6. The CDR3 DNA follows: TGTGCCAGCAGGATGGTGGACAGGGCTGAAGCTTTCTTT. This codes for CASRMVDRAEAFF.

There are many counts of this clonotype. The chain joins TRBV27 to TRBJ2-7, with 10 bases aligning to TRBD2. The germline CDR1 and CDR2 sequences are MNHEY and SMNVEV (reference sequence). The V segment lost 1 base and the J segment 7 bases; nucleotides outside the gene matches: 13. This CDR3 has 17 amino acids. The CDR3 DNA sequence: TGTGCCAGCAGTTTATTATGGGAGGCTAGCGGGAGTCGAGAGCAGTACTTC. Encoded protein: CASSLLWEASGSREQYF.

This clonotype showed up many times. This chain uses TRBV28 with TRBJ2-7; no definite D call. The V end was cut by 2 bases, the J end by 6 bases, with 14 bases between. This CDR3 comprises 14 residues. CDR1 and CDR2 (germline): MDHEN, SYDVKM. The CDR3 DNA follows: TGTGCCAGCAGTTTAGCGGCGGCCGTACGCGAGCAGTACTTC. Translation: CASSLAAAVREQYF. Looking up the rest from reference TRBV28 and TRBJ2-7 gives the full variable domain: DVKVTQSSRYLVKRTGEKVFLECVQDMDHENMFWYRQDPGLGLRLIYFSYDVKMKEKGDIPEGYSVSREKKERFSLILESASTNQTSMYLCASSLAAAVREQYFGPGTRLTVT.

This clonotype was detected many times. V gene TRBV7-9 combines with J gene TRBJ2-7; 11 bases match TRBD1. CDR1 and CDR2 (germline): SEHNR, FQNEAQ (reference sequence). The CDR3 extends over 14 amino acids. With 5 bases clipped from V and 6 bases from J, the junction kept 6 bases outside the gene matches. This CDR3 is CASSPWTGGGEQYF. The CDR3 region has the DNA TGTGCCAGCAGCCCCTGGACAGGGGGCGGCGAGCAGTACTTC.

The genes are TRBV19 and TRBJ1-1; a weak D match, TRBD1 (6 bases). The V gene's germline CDR1 is LNHDA and CDR2 SQIVND (reference sequence). The CDR3 runs to 13 residues. Trimming left V 8 bases short and J 7 bases short, with 17 bases between. The CDR3 region is CASSSDRSNEAFF. DNA for the CDR3: TGTGCCAGTTCCTCGGACAGATCAAATGAAGCTTTCTTT.

The chain carries TRBV20-1 and TRBJ2-1; D gene unclear. Germline CDR1 is DFQATT and CDR2 is SNEGSKA (reference sequence). V gave up 3 bases and J gave up 0 bases, with 15 bases separating them. This CDR3 contains 16 residues. The CDR3 region is CSARFLTVSSYNEQFF. CDR3 nucleotide sequence: TGCAGTGCTAGGTTCCTTACGGTTAGCTCCTACAATGAGCAGTTCTTC.

The V gene is TRBV6-2 or TRBV6-3, the J gene TRBJ2-1; D ambiguous. CDR3 length: 13 amino acids. Germline V CDR1 and CDR2: MNHEY, SVGEGT. Trimming took 0 bases from V and 10 from J, leaving 10 bases between them. CDR3 sequence reads: CASSYSVNWEQFF. DNA for the CDR3: TGTGCCAGCAGTTACTCGGTAAATTGGGAGCAGTTCTTC.

Only a few counts were recorded for this clonotype. J is TRBJ1-2 and V is TRBV20-1; possibly TRBD1 for D (5 bases). Trimming took off 2 bases at V and 5 bases at J, with 15 bases between the two ends. Germline V lookup: CDR1 DFQATT, CDR2 SNEGSKA (reference sequence). This CDR3 region has 14 residues. The CDR3 DNA sequence: TGCAGTGCTAGATCGGGACTCGCGATTTATGGCTACACCTTC. It specifies CSARSGLAIYGYTF.

This clonotype was picked up a small number of times. V usage is TRBV19 and J usage is TRBJ1-5; a weak D match, TRBD1 (5 bases). Per germline, CDR1 LNHDA and CDR2 SQIVND (reference sequence). This CDR3 has 15 amino acids. V was clipped by 7 bases and J by 2 bases, with 15 bases between them. The CDR3 region is CASINRDGGNQPQHF. For the CDR3, the DNA is TGTGCCAGTATTAACCGGGACGGTGGCAATCAGCCCCAGCATTTT.

This clonotype was seen ten or more times. The chain employs TRBV13 and TRBJ1-1; 10 positions agree with TRBD1. Trimming took 5 bases from V and 6 from J; bases not matched to a gene: 9. The length of the CDR3 is 15 residues. Germline-derived CDR1 and CDR2 are PRHDT and FYEKMQ (reference sequence). CDR3 protein: CASSNQGQGRPEAFF. The CDR3 DNA reads as TGTGCCAGCAGCAACCAGGGACAGGGGCGGCCTGAAGCTTTCTTT.

The V gene is TRBV20-1, the J gene TRBJ2-2; TRBD2 matches 10 bases. The CDR3 length is 17 residues. Trimming took 0 bases from V and 3 from J; bases not matched to a gene: 7. Germline CDR1 is DFQATT and CDR2 is SNEGSKA (reference sequence). CDR3 nucleotides: TGCAGTGCTAGAGATCCTAGCGGGAGAGTGGACACCGGGGAGCTGTTTTTT. Amino acid sequence: CSARDPSGRVDTGELFF.

This clonotype was detected only a few times. This sequence joins TRBV29-1 and TRBJ2-3; 9 nucleotides agree with TRBD1. Trimming at V came to 6 bases and at J to 1 base, leaving 5 bases not matched to a gene. Per germline, CDR1 SQVTM and CDR2 ANQGSEA. This CDR3 has 14 residues. This chain's CDR3 is CSVTRDRGTDTQYF. The CDR3 DNA follows: TGCAGCGTGACCCGGGACAGGGGCACAGATACGCAGTATTTT.

This clonotype showed up many times. This chain joins TRBV10-1 and TRBJ2-5, with D uncertain. Germline V gene sequence: CDR1 WNHNN, CDR2 SYGVQD (reference sequence). This CDR3 is 11 amino acids long. V gave up 10 bases and J gave up 7 bases, with 13 bases separating them. The CDR3 DNA is TGCGCCAATTCTAAGACGGGGACCCAGTACTTC. Amino acids: CANSKTGTQYF.

This clonotype was seen at least ten times. J is TRBJ2-3 and V is TRBV6-2 or TRBV6-3; D is ambiguous. Trimming shortened V by 5 bases and J by 1 base, and 13 bases separated the two germline ends. This CDR3 is 15 amino acids long. Germline V lookup: CDR1 MNHEY, CDR2 SVGEGT. The CDR3 coding sequence is TGTGCCAGCAGTACGCGCACCGGCGGCACAGATACGCAGTATTTT. Protein product: CASSTRTGGTDTQYF.

This clonotype was recorded at least ten times. The rearrangement uses TRBV6-1 and TRBJ2-5; 9 nucleotides agree with TRBD2. There are 15 residues in the CDR3. Per the germline V gene, CDR1 is MNHNS and CDR2 is SASEGT. J was trimmed by 4 bases and V by 1 base; bases with no gene match: 4. Here the CDR3 DNA reads TGTGCCAGCAGTGAAGGAGGGACTAGCACAGAGACCCAGTACTTC. This codes for CASSEGGTSTETQYF.

The chain carries TRBV7-2 and TRBJ2-1, with D perhaps given as TRBD1 or TRBD2 (6 bases each). Germline CDR1 SGHTA, CDR2 FQGNSA. The CDR3 length is 12 residues. V lost 4 bases and J 15 bases, leaving 16 bases between the germline ends. The CDR3 DNA is TGTGCCAGCAGCTGGAAGGGGGGACCGATGTTCTTC. As protein: CASSWKGGPMFF.

This clonotype was counted many times. This chain joins TRBV28 and TRBJ1-2; 8 nucleotides match TRBD1. Germline V lookup: CDR1 MDHEN, CDR2 SYDVKM. Trimming took 4 bases from V and 6 from J; bases not matched to a gene: 10. The CDR3 runs 15 residues. The CDR3 is CASSSPGQVTDGYTF. The CDR3 nucleotides read TGTGCCAGCAGTTCACCGGGACAGGTCACTGATGGCTACACCTTC.